The 9 T cell receptor beta chains given below trace back to one sample, sequenced in a study of blood T cell repertoires in COVID-19. Sequencing was performed with immunoSEQ multiplex PCR; in TCRdb, only in-frame clones are kept and a portion is missing. Of 110,000 or so clones listed, roughly 85% are singletons. Sequencing was carried out using peripheral blood. Receptors originate from a human donor in a cohort sampled during active COVID-19.

The V call is TRBV5-1, the J call TRBJ2-3; 7 nucleotides match TRBD1. The trim removed 5 bases at V and 1 base at J, leaving 7 bases unmatched. The CDR3 has 15 residues. Germline loops: CDR1 SGHRS, CDR2 YFSETQ. Here the CDR3 DNA reads TGCGCCAGCAGGGCAGGGGGTTACGGCACAGATACGCAGTATTTT. The encoded protein is CASRAGGYGTDTQYF.

The chain has TRBV11-3 and TRBJ2-2, with D unresolved. In germline, CDR1 is SGHNT, CDR2 YENEEA. This CDR3 has 13 residues. V lost 5 bases and J 2 bases, leaving 6 bases between the germline ends. This CDR3 reads CASSRLNTGELFF. Written as DNA, the CDR3 is TGTGCCAGCAGCAGACTCAACACCGGGGAGCTGTTTTTT. The full variable domain, its missing parts supplied by reference TRBV11-3 and TRBJ2-2, is EAGVVQSPRYKIIEKKQPVAFWCNPISGHNTLYWYLQNLGQGPELLIRYENEEAVDDSQLPKDRFSAERLKGVDSTLKIQPAELGDSAVYLCASSRLNTGELFFGEGSRLTVL.

The rearrangement joins TRBV5-8 to TRBJ1-4, with D possibly matching TRBD1 (6 bases). Trimming shortened V by 5 bases and J by 0 bases, and 17 bases separated the two germline ends. CDR3 size: 17 residues. CDR1 is SGHTS, CDR2 YDEGEE, per germline. CDR3 region: CASSSRGFTPTNEKLFF. CDR3 nucleotide sequence: TGTGCCAGCAGTTCCAGGGGTTTCACCCCAACTAATGAAAAACTGTTTTTT.

CDR3 in amino acids: CASSSLTGIGETQYF. In nucleotides, the CDR3 is TGTGCCAGCAGCTCCCTGACAGGGATAGGAGAGACCCAGTACTTC. V gene TRBV6-2 or TRBV6-3 combines with J gene TRBJ2-5, with 7 bases fitting TRBD1. The ends lost 6 bases at V and 4 bases at J; junction bases unmatched: 11. From germline, CDR1 is MNHEY and CDR2 SVGEGT. There are 15 residues in the CDR3.

The chain carries TRBV6-2 or TRBV6-3 and TRBJ1-5; D gene ambiguous. Germline V lookup: CDR1 MNHEY, CDR2 SVGEGT. The V end lost 2 bases, the J end lost 7 bases, and 9 bases lay between the germline ends. CDR3 length equals 13 residues. CDR3 nucleotide sequence: TGTGCCAGCAGTTACCGACTGTCCCAGCCCCAGCATTTT. Its translation is CASSYRLSQPQHF.

This rearrangement joins TRBV11-2 to TRBJ2-1, with D maybe TRBD1 (8 bases). V lost 2 bases and J lost 4, with 18 bases in between. This CDR3 is 17 amino acids long. Germline V lookup: CDR1 SGHAT, CDR2 FQNNGV. The CDR3 loop reads CASSLPLQGGLYNEQFF. The CDR3 DNA sequence: TGTGCCAGCAGCTTACCGCTACAGGGGGGGTTATACAATGAGCAGTTCTTC.

This rearrangement joins TRBV27 to TRBJ1-4, with TRBD1 matching 8 bases. J gave up 3 bases and V 6 bases, and 12 bases lay outside the gene matches. This CDR3 region has 17 residues. Germline values: CDR1 MNHEY, CDR2 SMNVEV (reference sequence). CDR3 loop: CASRGLEQGAANEKLFF. Here the CDR3 DNA reads TGTGCCAGCAGGGGATTAGAGCAGGGGGCAGCTAATGAAAAACTGTTTTTT.

V usage is TRBV5-6 and J usage is TRBJ2-1; 10 bases agree with TRBD2. The CDR3 covers 19 residues. V lost 0 bases and J lost 0; bases outside the gene matches: 9. The germline V gene has CDR1 SGHDT and CDR2 YYEEEE. This CDR3 is CASSLDRTSGVSSYNEQFF. CDR3 nucleotides: TGTGCCAGCAGCTTGGACCGAACTAGCGGGGTTAGCTCCTACAATGAGCAGTTCTTC.

The genes are TRBV7-3 and TRBJ2-1; 11 bases align to TRBD1. The length of the CDR3 is 14 residues. The trim removed 8 bases at V and 6 bases at J, leaving 6 bases unmatched. Germline V gene sequence: CDR1 SGHTA, CDR2 FQGTGA. The CDR3 reads CASGWTGGVNEQFF. Here the CDR3 DNA reads TGTGCCAGCGGCTGGACAGGGGGCGTCAATGAGCAGTTCTTC.